A single sample is the source of the 7 T cell receptor beta chains below, sequenced in a study of CD8+CD57+ T cells in acquired aplastic anemia. The template used for profiling TCR beta VDJ and CDR3 was genomic DNA. TCRdb called the reads again in MiXCR, with one record for every CDR3 protein. The table has some 200,000 distinct CDR3 sequences, around 32% seen once; the top ten hold around 1.1%. Sequenced material: sorted CD4+, CD8+, or CD8+CD57+ T cells (not recorded which) from PBMCs. The receptors shown here come from a human donor in good health, serving as a control.

The sample holds many counts of this clonotype. The chain uses TRBV2 and TRBJ1-2; D is uncertain. Trimming took off 3 bases at V and 6 bases at J, with 11 bases between the two ends. There are 13 residues in the CDR3. Germline V gives CDR1 SNHLY, CDR2 FYNNEI. The DNA of the CDR3 is TGTGCCAGCAGTGACGGGCAGCAGGATGGCTACACCTTC. Amino acids: CASSDGQQDGYTF.

This chain uses TRBV3-1 with TRBJ2-2; 8 bases are a match to TRBD1. The CDR3 loop spans 19 amino acids. Germline V gene data show CDR1 as LGHDT and CDR2 as YNNKEL (reference sequence). V lost 0 bases and J lost 6; bases outside the gene matches: 15. DNA for the CDR3: TGTGCCAGCAGCCAAGATATCCGGACAGGGCGGCTTGTCGCCGGGGAGCTGTTTTTT. Amino acids: CASSQDIRTGRLVAGELFF.

The table lists this clonotype with many counts. The CDR3, as DNA: TGCAGTGCTAGGGGGACTAGCCTCCATAGCACAGATACGCAGTATTTT. Residues: CSARGTSLHSTDTQYF. This sequence joins TRBV20-1 and TRBJ2-3; 9 bases are a match to TRBD2. V dropped 3 bases and J dropped 0; count of bases not matched to a gene: 7. Germline V CDR1 and CDR2: DFQATT, SNEGSKA (reference sequence). The CDR3 covers 16 residues.

Points on this clonotype: This CDR3 fails to terminate in the conserved phenylalanine or tryptophan, so it likely reflects a read error. The chain has TRBV12-3 or TRBV12-4 and TRBJ2-7; D gene ambiguous. The CDR3 extends over 14 amino acids. The CDR3 bases are TGTCCCAGCAGTTTATCAGTGCCTTCCTACGAGCAGTACTCC. It yields the protein CPSSLSVPSYEQYS.

The rearrangement uses TRBV19 and TRBJ1-1; possibly TRBD1 for D (5 bases). CDR1 LNHDA and CDR2 SQIVND come from the germline V gene (reference sequence). V lost 3 bases and J 0 bases, leaving 11 bases between the germline ends. This CDR3 contains 15 residues. CDR3 in amino acids: CASSMRQSMNTEAFF. CDR3 DNA: TGTGCCAGTAGTATGCGACAGAGTATGAACACTGAAGCTTTCTTT. Full variable domain (remainder filled in from reference TRBV19 and TRBJ1-1): DGGITQSPKYLFRKEGQNVTLSCEQNLNHDAMYWYRQDPGQGLRLIYYSQIVNDFQKGDIAEGYSVSREKKESFPLTVTSAQKNPTAFYLCASSMRQSMNTEAFFGQGTRLTVV.

The chain is built from TRBV24-1 and TRBJ2-5; tentatively, D is TRBD1 or TRBD2 (6 bases each). With 6 bases removed from V and 5 bases from J, the gap between germline ends came to 9 bases. CDR3 length: 12 amino acids. Germline assignment: CDR1 KGHDR and CDR2 SFDVKD. The DNA for the CDR3 is TGTGCCACCAGTTTAGGGGGGGAGACCCAGTACTTC. It codes for CATSLGGETQYF.

Ten or more counts support this clonotype. This chain uses TRBV5-1 with TRBJ1-3; 7 positions match TRBD1. The CDR3 covers 13 residues. Germline assignment: CDR1 SGHRS and CDR2 YFSETQ. After removal of 5 bases from V and 2 bases from J, the junction contained 1 base not matched to a gene. CDR3 in DNA: TGCGCCAGCAGAGGACAGGCTGGAAACACCATATATTTT. Its protein is CASRGQAGNTIYF.